The 6 T cell receptor beta chains listed next were all sequenced from one sample in a study of blood T cell repertoires in COVID-19. TCRdb's copy holds only in-frame clones and misses some; the assay was immunoSEQ multiplex PCR. This sample has some 500,000 clones; roughly 90% occur once, and the top ten carry 1.8%. Sequencing was performed on PBMCs or T cells enriched from blood (not recorded which). All receptors derive from a middle-aged woman who had recovered from COVID-19.

The genes are TRBV7-6 and TRBJ1-6; 7 positions match TRBD1. CDR3 length: 13 amino acids. From germline, CDR1 is SGHVS and CDR2 FNYEAQ. V was pared by 5 bases and J by 5 bases, with 0 bases of the junction left unmatched. This chain's CDR3 is CASSQGDNSPLHF. For the CDR3, the DNA is TGTGCCAGCAGCCAGGGGGATAATTCACCCCTCCACTTT.

CDR3 sequence (DNA): TGTGCCAGCAGCTTAGTGCCCGGGACTAGCGGGAAGCAGGAGTACTTC. It translates to CASSLVPGTSGKQEYF. This rearrangement joins TRBV7-2 to TRBJ2-7, with 13 bases matching TRBD2. The V segment lost 1 base and the J segment 11 bases; nucleotides outside the gene matches: 11. CDR1 is SGHTA, CDR2 FQGNSA, per germline. The CDR3 totals 16 residues.

The CDR3 sequence: CATSDPRQGANEQFF. DNA for the CDR3: TGTGCCACCAGTGACCCTCGACAGGGCGCCAATGAGCAGTTCTTC. The chain carries TRBV24-1 and TRBJ2-1, with 7 bases that match TRBD1. The CDR3 is 15 residues long. Unmatched junction bases numbered 8, after V lost 4 bases and J lost 6 bases. Germline V gives CDR1 KGHDR, CDR2 SFDVKD.

The genes are TRBV5-6 and TRBJ1-5; no firm D call. The V and J ends lost 0 bases and 7 bases respectively, with 11 bases between them. The CDR3 is made up of 14 amino acids. Germline lookup yields CDR1 SGHDT and CDR2 YYEEEE. CDR3 sequence reads: CASSLGTREQPQHF. The CDR3 DNA sequence: TGTGCCAGCAGCTTGGGGACGAGGGAGCAGCCCCAGCATTTT.

This chain links TRBV7-9 with TRBJ2-6; the D is unclear. The CDR3 length is 18 residues. Germline V gives CDR1 SEHNR, CDR2 FQNEAQ (reference sequence). Trimming pared 2 bases from V and 0 bases from J, leaving 14 bases between. Here the CDR3 reads CASSLLGGDSSGANVLTF. The CDR3 DNA follows: TGTGCCAGCAGCTTATTAGGCGGAGACTCCTCTGGGGCCAACGTCCTGACTTTC.

The chain couples TRBV4-3 to TRBJ1-1, with D perhaps TRBD1 (5 bases). The germline CDR1 and CDR2 sequences are LGHNA and YSLEER. The CDR3 covers 16 residues. Trimming took off 0 bases at V and 2 bases at J, with 13 bases between the two ends. CDR3 DNA: TGCGCCAGCAGCCAAGATCTTAAACAGGCTAACACTGAAGCTTTCTTT. As protein: CASSQDLKQANTEAFF.